The 30 T cell receptor beta chains in this list originate from one sample, sequenced in a study of OX40 agonist ivuxolimab in advanced cancers. The library was prepared using the immunoSEQ multiplex PCR assay. TCRdb retrieved this table from immuneACCESS and kept in-frame rearrangements only. Not all clones are present; in checked studies, unresolved V genes account for under half, and no reason is known for the remainder. Counted in this sample were some 22,000 clones; more than 70% of them appeared once. About 16% of the sample is taken by the ten largest. Here the sequenced sample was CD4+ or CD8+ T cells sorted from blood, taken in a trial of the OX40 agonist ivuxolimab. These receptors were obtained from an adult with an advanced solid tumor such as melanoma, head and neck, liver or kidney cancer.

This clone appeared once. J is TRBJ2-3 and V is TRBV11-3; D possibly corresponds to TRBD1 (6 bases). V lost 5 bases and J lost 2, with 14 bases in between. Germline CDR1 is SGHNT and CDR2 is YENEEA. The CDR3 is made up of 15 amino acids. The CDR3 DNA is TGTGCCAGCAGCCTCGGGACAAGGCTCACAGATACGCAGTATTTT. It encodes CASSLGTRLTDTQYF.

The J gene is TRBJ1-2, the V gene TRBV27; 10 positions agree with TRBD1. The CDR3 has 15 residues. Looked up from germline, CDR1 is MNHEY and CDR2 is SMNVEV (reference sequence). Germline trimming cut 5 bases from V and 4 bases from J; bases unmatched to any gene: 7. CDR3 loop: CASSARGTGAYGYTF. CDR3 nucleotides: TGTGCCAGCAGTGCTCGTGGGACAGGGGCCTATGGCTACACCTTC.

The gene calls are TRBV11-1 and TRBJ2-2; D perhaps matches TRBD1 (6 bases). CDR3 size: 14 residues. Per the germline V gene, CDR1 is SGHAT and CDR2 is FQDESV (reference sequence). V dropped 4 bases and J dropped 6 bases, with 12 bases sitting between them. This chain's CDR3 is CASSSDSSAGELFF. The CDR3 DNA is TGTGCCAGCAGCTCGGACAGTTCGGCCGGGGAGCTGTTTTTT.

The chain has TRBV27 and TRBJ2-6; D gene unclear. The CDR3 is 13 residues long. V shed 2 bases and J shed 2 bases, with 1 base lying between them. Germline CDR1 and CDR2: MNHEY and SMNVEV (reference sequence). The CDR3 loop reads CASSLTGANVLTF. The CDR3 DNA reads TGTGCCAGCAGTTTAACTGGGGCCAACGTCCTGACTTTC.

This clone was recorded once. The chain uses TRBV5-4 and TRBJ1-1; D might be TRBD1 (5 bases). Trimming removed 4 bases at V and 1 base at J, with 14 bases between. The CDR3 is made up of 15 amino acids. Germline values: CDR1 SGHNT, CDR2 YYREEE (reference sequence). The CDR3 is CASSPRGTENTEAFF. The CDR3 nucleotides are TGTGCCAGCAGCCCTCGGGGCACCGAGAACACTGAAGCTTTCTTT.

The V and J genes are TRBV5-6 and TRBJ1-2; D unresolved. Germline assignment: CDR1 SGHDT and CDR2 YYEEEE. This CDR3 contains 15 residues. V shed 4 bases and J shed 3 bases, with 16 bases lying between them. In DNA, the CDR3 is TGTGCCAGCAGCCATACGGGAGTAACCCACTATGGCTACACCTTC. Its protein product is CASSHTGVTHYGYTF.

This chain connects TRBV7-6 to TRBJ2-3, with a possible D match to TRBD2 (6 bases). The CDR3 loop spans 14 amino acids. Trimming shortened V by 4 bases and J by 4 bases, and 12 bases separated the two germline ends. CDR1 and CDR2 (germline): SGHVS, FNYEAQ. CDR3 bases: TGTGCCAGCAGCTCGGGACTCGATTCAGATACGCAGTATTTT. Translation: CASSSGLDSDTQYF.

By frequency in the sample, this clone is medium-sized. The V gene is TRBV5-1, the J gene TRBJ1-1; D call uncertain. Germline V gene sequence: CDR1 SGHRS, CDR2 YFSETQ. The CDR3 loop spans 15 amino acids. Trimming removed 1 base at V and 1 base at J, with 11 bases between. The DNA of the CDR3 is TGCGCCAGCAGCTTGACGCCTACGGGGAACACTGAAGCTTTCTTT. Protein sequence: CASSLTPTGNTEAFF.

V usage is TRBV19 and J usage is TRBJ1-2, with 10 bases lining up with TRBD1. The CDR3 extends over 15 amino acids. The junction had 5 bases not matched to a gene; V was cut back by 3 bases and J by 4 bases. Germline lookup yields CDR1 LNHDA and CDR2 SQIVND (reference sequence). The CDR3: CASSMGTGDFYGYTF. The CDR3 DNA sequence: TGTGCCAGTAGTATGGGGACAGGGGACTTCTATGGCTACACCTTC.

V is TRBV27 and J is TRBJ2-7; D ambiguous. CDR1 MNHEY and CDR2 SMNVEV come from the germline V gene (reference sequence). The CDR3 contains 13 residues. V shed 8 bases and J shed 6 bases, with 17 bases lying between them. The CDR3 loop reads CASLTPAWSEQYF. The CDR3 coding sequence is TGTGCCAGCTTGACCCCGGCGTGGTCCGAGCAGTACTTC.

This chain connects TRBV10-2 to TRBJ1-3, with D possibly TRBD1 on 6 matching bases. V lost 6 bases and J lost 4, with 13 bases in between. The germline gives CDR1 WSHSY, CDR2 SAAADI. The CDR3 sequence is 14 residues long. The CDR3 coding sequence is TGCGCCAGCAGGGAGGACAGTGAGGGAAACACCATATATTTT. Translated: CASREDSEGNTIYF.

The chain combines TRBV28 with TRBJ1-2; D is perhaps TRBD1 (5 bases). Per the germline V gene, CDR1 is MDHEN and CDR2 is SYDVKM. V was cut by 3 bases and J by 4 bases, with 12 bases left in between. The CDR3 is 14 residues long. The CDR3 DNA sequence: TGTGCCAGCAGTTTCGCGGGACCGAGCTATGGCTACACCTTC. This sequence encodes CASSFAGPSYGYTF.

The CDR3 loop is CASSQLGLKQYF. The CDR3 DNA is TGTGCCAGCAGCCAATTGGGACTTAAGCAGTACTTC. This chain joins TRBV14 and TRBJ2-7, with a possible D match to TRBD2 (6 bases). The CDR3 length is 12 residues. V lost 2 bases to trimming and J lost 8 bases, with 10 bases between them. Looked up from germline, CDR1 is SGHDN and CDR2 is FVKESK.

The V gene is TRBV9, the J gene TRBJ2-7; D perhaps matches TRBD2 (5 bases). V dropped 0 bases and J dropped 0 bases, with 7 bases sitting between them. The CDR3 is made up of 14 amino acids. Germline lookup yields CDR1 SGDLS and CDR2 YYNGEE. CDR3 nucleotides: TGTGCCAGCAGCGTAGGGACTTACTCCTACGAGCAGTACTTC. This sequence encodes CASSVGTYSYEQYF.

J is TRBJ1-6 and V is TRBV4-1; TRBD1 aligns across 9 bases. V gave up 4 bases and J gave up 6 bases; unmatched junction bases: 10. CDR1 and CDR2 from the germline V gene are MGHRA and YSYEKL. This CDR3 is built from 17 residues. The CDR3 sequence is CASSPIRGTGTNSPLHF. The CDR3 DNA is TGCGCCAGCAGCCCCATTAGAGGGACAGGGACTAATTCACCCCTCCACTTT.

The V and J genes are TRBV27 and TRBJ1-1; a weak D match, TRBD1 (5 bases). CDR1 is MNHEY, CDR2 SMNVEV, per germline (reference sequence). V lost 0 bases and J lost 1, with 6 bases in between. The CDR3 is made up of 14 amino acids. DNA of the CDR3: TGTGCCAGCAGTTTATCCGGGGGGAACACTGAAGCTTTCTTT. Translation gives CASSLSGGNTEAFF.

The V call is TRBV9, the J call TRBJ2-1; a possible D gene is TRBD1 (5 bases). Germline V gene data show CDR1 as SGDLS and CDR2 as YYNGEE. The CDR3 is 15 residues long. V lost 1 base and J lost 1, with 9 bases in between. The CDR3 nucleotides are TGTGCCAGCAGCGTAAGCCAGGGATCCTACAATGAGCAGTTCTTC. Amino acids: CASSVSQGSYNEQFF.

CDR3 DNA: TGTGCCAGCAGCAGCCGGGACAGGTTCTATGGCTACACCTTC. Translated, it gives CASSSRDRFYGYTF. The chain employs TRBV9 and TRBJ1-2, with 8 positions matching TRBD1. Germline V gene data show CDR1 as SGDLS and CDR2 as YYNGEE. The CDR3 is 14 amino acids. The V segment lost 4 bases and the J segment 4 bases; nucleotides outside the gene matches: 6.

The chain recombines TRBV19 with TRBJ1-5; 9 positions match TRBD1. This CDR3 comprises 14 residues. Looked up from germline, CDR1 is LNHDA and CDR2 is SQIVND (reference sequence). The trim removed 5 bases at V and 5 bases at J, leaving 4 bases unmatched. CDR3 amino acids: CASSLWTGDQPQHF. The CDR3 region has the DNA TGTGCCAGTAGTTTATGGACAGGGGATCAGCCCCAGCATTTT.

Here the CDR3 DNA reads TGTGCCAGCAGTTCGACAGGAAACTATGGCTACACCTTC. It specifies CASSSTGNYGYTF. V and J are TRBV27 and TRBJ1-2; a weak D match, TRBD1 (6 bases). V lost 4 bases and J lost 2, with 8 bases in between. The CDR3 is 13 amino acids. The germline V gene encodes CDR1 MNHEY and CDR2 SMNVEV (reference sequence).

Here the CDR3 reads CAWSRAMNTEAFF. CDR3 nucleotides: TGTGCCTGGAGCAGAGCGATGAACACTGAAGCTTTCTTT. The chain joins TRBV30 to TRBJ1-1, with D hard to call. The V end was cut by 3 bases, the J end by 0 bases, with 8 bases between. Germline assignment: CDR1 GTSNPN and CDR2 SVGIG (reference sequence). The CDR3 has 13 residues.

As to this clone: An end of the junction does not agree with germline; a read error may underlie this. The identical CDR3 is also encoded by other nucleotide sequences in the sample. CDR3: CASSYSKGGKLFF. CDR3 sequence (DNA): TGTGCCAGCAGTTACTCGAAAGGAGGAAAATTGTTTTTT. The chain joins TRBV6-5 to TRBJ1-4; no reliable D call. CDR1 is MNHEY, CDR2 SVGAGI, per germline. The CDR3 contains 13 residues.

The CDR3 here is CASSFTIGGGDEQFF. CDR3 coding DNA: TGTGCCAGCAGTTTTACGATCGGTGGAGGTGATGAGCAGTTCTTC. The chain carries TRBV27 and TRBJ2-1; weak D call: TRBD2 (5 bases). This CDR3 contains 15 residues. Germline lookup yields CDR1 MNHEY and CDR2 SMNVEV (reference sequence). V lost 3 bases and J 8 bases, leaving 17 bases between the germline ends.

The J gene is TRBJ2-5, the V gene TRBV10-3, with 9 positions matching TRBD1. CDR1 is ENHRY and CDR2 is SYGVKD in the germline V gene. The V gene end was trimmed by 3 bases and the J gene end by 2 bases; junction bases not matched to a gene: 10. This CDR3 contains 17 residues. The CDR3 DNA reads as TGTGCCATCAGTGACCCCGGACAGGGGCCAGTACAAGAGACCCAGTACTTC. This sequence encodes CAISDPGQGPVQETQYF.

V gene TRBV4-1 combines with J gene TRBJ1-2, with 9 bases fitting TRBD1. V trimming: 7 bases; J trimming: 1 base; junction bases outside the gene matches: 10. The CDR3 spans 16 residues. CDR1 and CDR2 (germline): MGHRA, YSYEKL. In nucleotides, the CDR3 is TGCGCCAGCAACGACGGACAGGGGCTACTTAACTATGGCTACACCTTC. It codes for CASNDGQGLLNYGYTF.

Regarding this clone: Mismatch with germline at one junction end may stem from a read error. This sample includes further DNA sequences coding for the same CDR3. The gene calls are TRBV6-1 and TRBJ2-3; 8 bases line up with TRBD1. The CDR3 extends over 16 amino acids. The germline gives CDR1 MNHNS, CDR2 SASEGT. The CDR3 sequence is CASSEGAGGHTDTQYF. The CDR3 DNA is TGTGCCAGTAGTGAAGGTGCAGGGGGCCACACAGATACGCAGTATTTT.

CDR3 nucleotides: TGCGCCAGCAGCCCACTCACTAGCGGGGATGGGTACAATGAGCAGTTCTTC. Translating it yields CASSPLTSGDGYNEQFF. The chain carries TRBV4-1 and TRBJ2-1, with 10 nucleotides matching TRBD2. This CDR3 comprises 17 residues. V dropped 4 bases and J dropped 4; count of bases not matched to a gene: 10. Germline V gene sequence: CDR1 MGHRA, CDR2 YSYEKL.

The chain links TRBV15 to TRBJ2-3, with D possibly being TRBD1 or TRBD2 (6 bases each). Germline-derived CDR1 and CDR2 are LNHNV and YYDKDF (reference sequence). The CDR3 has 15 residues. Trimming took 1 base from V and 4 from J, leaving 12 bases between them. The CDR3 DNA sequence: TGTGCCACCAGCAGAGGCTCCGGGGGCGCAGATACGCAGTATTTT. It codes for CATSRGSGGADTQYF.

This rearrangement joins TRBV7-9 to TRBJ1-4, with a tentative D call TRBD1 (5 bases). Germline CDR1 SEHNR, CDR2 FQNEAQ (reference sequence). The V gene lost 5 bases and the J gene lost 7 bases, with 17 bases spanning the gap. This CDR3 region has 15 residues. The DNA of the CDR3 is TGTGCCAGCAGCCTAGAGCCCCGAACAGGTGAAAAACTGTTTTTT. This encodes CASSLEPRTGEKLFF.

In regard to this clone: An end of the junction does not agree with germline; a read error may underlie this. The genes are TRBV25-1 and TRBJ1-2; 8 bases match TRBD1. Germline CDR1 and CDR2: MGHDK and SYGVNS. The CDR3 extends over 12 amino acids. The CDR3 DNA follows: TGTGCCAGCAGTCCAGGGGGCGCGTCTCCATCCTTC. Encoded protein: CASSPGGASPSF.